This TCR beta chain was documented in a study of cytomegalovirus exposure and HLA in healthy donors. PCR employed 60 Vbeta and 13 Jbeta primers. Assay: immunoSEQ multiplex PCR; the TCRdb copy retains only in-frame clones and omits some. Among 100,000 or so clones listed, 78% were seen once. Germline lookup yields CDR1 SGHRS and CDR2 YFSETQ. This CDR3 has 16 residues. The ends lost 4 bases at V and 0 bases at J; junction bases unmatched: 5. The TCR sequence derives from a man between 25 and 39 years old in good health and CMV-seronegative. The chain links TRBV5-1 to TRBJ2-2; 8 bases fit TRBD1. Sequences were obtained from PBMCs. CDR3 region: CASSVTGATNTGELFF. CDR3 nucleotides: TGCGCCAGCAGCGTGACAGGGGCGACGAACACCGGGGAGCTGTTTTTT.